This entry lists 10 T cell receptor beta chains sequenced from one sample in a study of beta chain features in type 1 diabetes (dated by TCRdb to 2017 to 2018). Study-wide conclusions, independent of this receptor: Type 1 diabetes patients showed a moderate but significant shortening of TCRB CDR3 length in all four CD4+ subsets.

Their specific antigens are unknown. Libraries were made using the immunoSEQ multiplex PCR assay. The entire amount of isolated RNA was reverse transcribed using the High Capacity cDNA Reverse Transcription Kit, so the sequenced TCRB transcripts were expressed ones. TCRdb's version of the immuneACCESS table is confined to in-frame rearrangements and falls short of the full clone set. An unresolved V gene accounts for under half of the shortfall where checked; the remainder is of unknown origin. This sample lists about 370,000 clones; over 8.5% were detected once. About 0.6% of the sample is taken by the ten largest. The sample taken for sequencing was central memory CD4+ T cells from blood. These receptors all stem from a man aged 25-45 years with type 1 diabetes.

In its sample, this clone was seen a few times. The gene calls are TRBV28 and TRBJ1-5; D is ambiguous. This CDR3 spans 14 amino acids. V lost 6 bases and J 7 bases, leaving 16 bases between the germline ends. Germline CDR1 reads MDHEN; CDR2 reads SYDVKM. The CDR3 nucleotides are TGTGCCAGCAGACAAATCCGTCCAGGACAGCCCCAGCATTTT. Its protein product is CASRQIRPGQPQHF.

The chain employs TRBV11-2 and TRBJ2-1; D unclear. This CDR3 is 14 amino acids long. V lost 8 bases and J lost 1, with 12 bases in between. CDR1 and CDR2 from the germline V gene are SGHAT and FQNNGV. The CDR3 DNA is TGTGCCAGCCCTGGAACGAGTTCCTACAATGAGCAGTTCTTC. As protein: CASPGTSSYNEQFF.

The chain recombines TRBV6-6 with TRBJ2-7, with D possibly being TRBD2 (5 bases). V lost 6 bases to trimming and J lost 5 bases, with 23 bases between them. CDR1 and CDR2 from the germline V gene are MNHNY and SVGAGI (reference sequence). CDR3 length equals 16 residues. The CDR3: CASRPSSTKSTHEQYF. CDR3 in DNA: TGTGCCAGCAGACCCTCTTCGACTAAATCTACCCACGAGCAGTACTTC.

This clone was observed a few times. The V gene is TRBV10-3, the J gene TRBJ2-3, with a tentative D call TRBD1 (7 bases). Trimming shortened V by 7 bases and J by 0 bases, and 14 bases separated the two germline ends. Germline lookup yields CDR1 ENHRY and CDR2 SYGVKD. This CDR3 has 15 residues. CDR3 nucleotide sequence: TGTGCCATCACCAGGGGGGCAGTTAGCACAGATACGCAGTATTTT. It is translated as CAITRGAVSTDTQYF.

The CDR3 DNA follows: TGCAGTGCTAGGAACGGTGGGACCCAGTACTTC. Translated: CSARNGGTQYF. The V call is TRBV20-1, the J call TRBJ2-5; D unclear. Germline V lookup: CDR1 DFQATT, CDR2 SNEGSKA (reference sequence). The length of the CDR3 is 11 residues. V shed 3 bases and J shed 7 bases, with 9 bases lying between them.

In this sample, this clone turned up many times. The chain recombines TRBV18 with TRBJ2-3; possible D gene TRBD2, 6 bases. V gave up 5 bases and J gave up 9 bases, with 18 bases separating them. Germline-derived CDR1 and CDR2 are KGHSH and LQKENI. The CDR3 extends over 14 amino acids. The CDR3 loop reads CASSAEGRSTTQYF. Here the CDR3 DNA reads TGTGCCAGCTCAGCGGAGGGCCGGAGTACAACGCAGTATTTT.

The sample holds many counts of this clone. The gene calls are TRBV6-6 and TRBJ2-1, with unresolved D. Trimming stripped 5 bases from V and 5 bases from J, with 10 bases between. The germline CDR1 and CDR2 sequences are MNHNY and SVGAGI (reference sequence). The CDR3 runs to 13 residues. The CDR3 protein is CASSRDNDNEQFF. The DNA of the CDR3 is TGTGCCAGCAGTCGAGACAACGACAATGAGCAGTTCTTC.

V is TRBV7-9 and J is TRBJ2-7; D remains ambiguous. CDR1 is SEHNR, CDR2 FQNEAQ, per germline (reference sequence). V lost 5 bases to trimming and J lost 3 bases, with 11 bases between them. The CDR3 consists of 13 residues. CDR3 sequence reads: CASSLPAVYEQYF. The CDR3 DNA is TGTGCCAGCAGCCTACCAGCAGTCTACGAGCAGTACTTC. Complete variable domain (other parts from reference TRBV7-9 and TRBJ2-7): DTGVSQNPRHKITKRGQNVTFRCDPISEHNRLYWYRQTLGQGPEFLTYFQNEAQLEKSRLLSDRFSAERPKGSFSTLEIQRTEQGDSAMYLCASSLPAVYEQYFGPGTRLTVT.

This clone has more than one count but fewer than ten. The same CDR3 can be traced to other DNA sequences in this sample. The chain combines TRBV29-1 with TRBJ2-1, with D possibly being TRBD1 or TRBD2 (6 bases each). Trimming removed 4 bases at V and 8 bases at J, with 21 bases between. This CDR3 spans 15 amino acids. Germline CDR1 reads SQVTM; CDR2 reads ANQGSEA. The CDR3 DNA follows: TGCAGCGTTGGGGGACATAGCGTCCCGGGGGATGAGCAGTTCTTC. Translating gives CSVGGHSVPGDEQFF.

The chain uses TRBV7-2 and TRBJ2-5, with D maybe TRBD1 (5 bases). The J call may not be correct, given that the DNA end is closer to TRBJ2-7. The CDR3 runs to 15 residues. Germline CDR1 reads SGHTA; CDR2 reads FQGNSA. CDR3 nucleotides: TGTGCCAGCAGCTTAGCCCCCGGTGGCAGGGACGAGCAGTACTTC. Protein: CASSLAPGGRDEQYF.